Shown below are 17 T cell receptor beta chains from a single sample sequenced in a study of blood T cells in healthy people across ages. A second roughly 6 to 12 cycle PCR used barcoded and J-beta primers. TCRdb fed the 5' RACE reads into MiXCR, producing one record per CDR3 protein. This sample has hundreds of thousands of distinct CDR3 sequences; more than 40% occur once, and the top ten carry approximately 20%. The sequencing sample was made of blood. All receptors come from a man aged 55-75 years in good health.

The chain carries TRBV28 and TRBJ2-3; TRBD1 aligns across 7 bases. This CDR3 contains 15 residues. Germline values: CDR1 MDHEN, CDR2 SYDVKM. Germline trimming cut 4 bases from V and 4 bases from J; bases unmatched to any gene: 8. The CDR3 reads CASSSKGAVADTQYF. DNA for the CDR3: TGTGCCAGCAGTTCGAAGGGGGCGGTGGCAGATACGCAGTATTTT.

This clonotype was seen a few times. The chain links TRBV12-3 or TRBV12-4 to TRBJ2-5; either TRBD1 or TRBD2 may supply D (5 bases each). The CDR3 runs 13 residues. Between the trimmed V and J ends, which lost 6 bases and 11 bases, there was a span of 19 bases. The CDR3 sequence is CASSPSTEGKQYF. The CDR3 nucleotides read TGTGCCAGCAGCCCTTCGACTGAGGGGAAGCAGTACTTC.

This clonotype showed up just a few times. The CDR3 bases are TGTGCCAGCAGCTCCCCCTCTGGCTACACCTTC. Its translation: CASSSPSGYTF. The chain recombines TRBV7-9 with TRBJ1-2; D is undetermined. This CDR3 region has 11 residues. The ends were cut back, 4 bases at V and 7 bases at J, with 7 bases in the middle. From germline, CDR1 is SEHNR and CDR2 FQNEAQ (reference sequence).

The chain joins TRBV29-1 to TRBJ2-2, with D hard to call. The V gene's germline CDR1 is SQVTM and CDR2 ANQGSEA. This CDR3 is 15 amino acids long. The V end was cut by 4 bases, the J end by 4 bases, with 16 bases between. CDR3: CSVVGATLGTGELFF. The DNA for the CDR3 is TGCAGCGTTGTCGGAGCGACCCTGGGCACCGGGGAGCTGTTTTTT.

The chain joins TRBV29-1 to TRBJ2-3, with D possibly matching TRBD1 (7 bases). V dropped 8 bases and J dropped 3 bases, with 33 bases sitting between them. The CDR3 has 19 residues. The germline V gene encodes CDR1 SQVTM and CDR2 ANQGSEA. CDR3 loop: CSTIPFAVGRQGGTDTQYF. CDR3 DNA: TGCAGCACAATTCCTTTCGCGGTCGGGAGACAGGGAGGAACAGATACGCAGTATTTT.

This chain connects TRBV30 to TRBJ1-1, with D possibly matching TRBD1 (5 bases). The CDR3 consists of 14 residues. Per germline, CDR1 GTSNPN and CDR2 SVGIG (reference sequence). Between the trimmed V and J ends, which lost 3 bases and 4 bases, there was a span of 15 bases. This CDR3 is CAWRHGQGGTEAFF. The CDR3 coding sequence is TGTGCCTGGAGGCATGGGCAGGGCGGCACTGAAGCTTTCTTT.

The genes are TRBV12-3 or TRBV12-4 and TRBJ2-6; 7 nucleotides line up with TRBD2. J was trimmed by 0 bases and V by 5 bases; bases with no gene match: 7. The CDR3 length is 17 residues. The CDR3, as DNA: TGTGCCAGCAGTCCTCTTCCGGGGGGCTCTGGGGCCAACGTCCTGACTTTC. It yields the protein CASSPLPGGSGANVLTF.

The rearrangement joins TRBV7-8 to TRBJ2-5; 7 bases line up with TRBD1. CDR1 and CDR2 (germline): SGHVS, FQNEAQ. This CDR3 contains 15 residues. V dropped 3 bases and J dropped 4; count of bases not matched to a gene: 8. CDR3 residues: CASSFSGDRGETQYF. CDR3 bases: TGTGCCAGCAGCTTCTCAGGGGACAGAGGAGAGACCCAGTACTTC.

The J gene is TRBJ1-6, the V gene TRBV9, with D possibly being TRBD1 (6 bases). V was cut by 4 bases and J by 8 bases, with 13 bases left in between. This CDR3 region has 14 residues. Germline CDR1 SGDLS, CDR2 YYNGEE. The DNA of the CDR3 is TGTGCCAGCAGCCGTGCGGGGGGCGATTCACCCCTCCACTTT. Protein sequence: CASSRAGGDSPLHF.

V usage is TRBV3-1 and J usage is TRBJ2-7, with 8 bases that match TRBD2. Unmatched junction bases numbered 9, after V lost 0 bases and J lost 8 bases. The length of the CDR3 is 15 residues. Germline V lookup: CDR1 LGHDT, CDR2 YNNKEL (reference sequence). DNA of the CDR3: TGTGCCAGCAGCCAAGAGCGAGCGGGGGTTTCTAAGCAGTACTTC. It specifies CASSQERAGVSKQYF.

The rearrangement joins TRBV5-1 to TRBJ2-5, with 14 nucleotides matching TRBD2. Germline CDR1 and CDR2: SGHRS and YFSETQ. This CDR3 is built from 17 residues. J gave up 2 bases and V 3 bases, and 6 bases lay outside the gene matches. CDR3 residues: CASSSGTSGGTQETQYF. DNA for the CDR3: TGCGCCAGCAGCTCGGGGACTAGCGGGGGAACTCAAGAGACCCAGTACTTC.

The chain recombines TRBV20-1 with TRBJ2-7; 8 bases fit TRBD1. The V segment lost 6 bases and the J segment 2 bases; nucleotides outside the gene matches: 9. The CDR3 extends over 14 amino acids. The germline CDR1 and CDR2 sequences are DFQATT and SNEGSKA (reference sequence). Written as DNA, the CDR3 is TGCAGTGCCCCGGACAGGGTGATTCCCTACGAGCAGTACTTC. Amino acids: CSAPDRVIPYEQYF.

A few counts support this clonotype. The J gene is TRBJ1-6, the V gene TRBV12-3 or TRBV12-4; D ambiguous. Trimming stripped 11 bases from V and 3 bases from J, with 11 bases between. The length of the CDR3 is 13 residues. The CDR3 DNA follows: TGTGCCTGCCAAGAGAACTATAATTCACCCCTCCACTTT. It yields the protein CACQENYNSPLHF.

This clonotype appeared a single time. The chain links TRBV2 to TRBJ1-4; the D is unclear. Germline CDR1 is SNHLY and CDR2 is FYNNEI. V shed 6 bases and J shed 9 bases, with 23 bases lying between them. This CDR3 contains 16 residues. CDR3 nucleotide sequence: TGTGCCAGCAGCCGCCCCGACCTCCAATTAGGACAAAAACTGTTTTTT. This codes for CASSRPDLQLGQKLFF.

This clonotype was counted between two and nine times. The chain combines TRBV28 with TRBJ1-2, with TRBD1 matching over 8 bases. The CDR3 contains 16 residues. Germline V gene data show CDR1 as MDHEN and CDR2 as SYDVKM. With V trimmed by 2 bases and J by 3 bases, 8 bases remained unmatched. CDR3 loop: CASSLIRPGGDYGYTF. CDR3 nucleotides: TGTGCCAGCAGTTTAATAAGGCCAGGGGGCGACTATGGCTACACCTTC.

The sample holds a few counts of this clonotype. The genes are TRBV2 and TRBJ1-2; 7 bases are a match to TRBD1. The CDR3 totals 12 residues. The V gene's germline CDR1 is SNHLY and CDR2 FYNNEI. V lost 6 bases and J lost 4; bases outside the gene matches: 2. As DNA, the CDR3 is TGTGCCAGCAGGGGGACAGTCTATGGCTACACCTTC. It specifies CASRGTVYGYTF.

The chain employs TRBV29-1 and TRBJ2-7; weak D call: TRBD2 (6 bases). The V gene's germline CDR1 is SQVTM and CDR2 ANQGSEA. CDR3 size: 13 residues. V lost 5 bases and J lost 1, with 12 bases in between. The CDR3 is CSVITGESYEQYF. CDR3 sequence (DNA): TGCAGCGTTATCACGGGGGAATCCTACGAGCAGTACTTC.